The rows below give T cell receptor beta chains drawn from one sample of a study of monozygotic twins with cystic fibrosis. Only in-frame clones appear in the TCRdb table, and some are missing; sequencing was by immunoSEQ multiplex PCR. This sample carries 20,000 to 25,000 clones, around 97% of them seen once, and the ten largest clones take 0.15%. The sequencing input was blood. Source of these receptors: a girl between 5 and 17 years old with cystic fibrosis. CDR3s include the opening cysteine and the closing phenylalanine or tryptophan. A D gene is named only where the DNA matches it firmly. Clone sizes are given selectively: once, few, many, or a class where the clone is expanded.

>-|TRBJ2-3|TRBV2|TRBD1
TGTGCCAGCAGTGGGGACAGGGGAGTTCCAGATACGCAGTATTTT
CASSGDRGVPDTQYF
>-|TRBJ2-7|TRBV27|TRBD2
TGTGCCAGCGCCTCGGGACTAGGGACTTACGAGCAGTACTTC
CASASGLGTYEQYF
>-|TRBJ2-2|TRBV18|-
TGTGCCAGCTCACAACTGAACACCGGGGAGCTGTTTTTT
CASSQLNTGELFF
>-|TRBJ1-2|TRBV7-2|-
TGTGCCAGCAGCTTAAGGTCACTGAACTATGGCTACACCTTC
CASSLRSLNYGYTF
>-|TRBJ2-3|TRBV14|-
TGTGCCAGCAGTCGGGGTTATTTCGGTCGTGATACGCAGTATTTT
CASSRGYFGRDTQYF
>-|TRBJ2-5|TRBV7-8|-
TGTGCCAGCAGCTTAGGTCCAACGGGACGTCTGTATCAAGAGACCCAGTACTTC
CASSLGPTGRLYQETQYF
>-|TRBJ2-1|TRBV9|TRBD2
TGTGCCAGCAGCGTCGGGACTAGCGGGTACCGGCAGTTCTTC
CASSVGTSGYRQFF
>-|TRBJ2-7|TRBV6-6|-
TGTGCCAGCAGTCCCGGGGTCGGAACCTACGAGCAGTACTTC
CASSPGVGTYEQYF
>-|TRBJ1-2|TRBV27|-
TGTGCCAGCAGTTTTTTTGGTAAAGGTGGCTACACCTTC
CASSFFGKGGYTF
>-|TRBJ1-5|TRBV7-9|-
TGTGCCAGCAGCTTCGACAGCGTAAATCAGCCCCAGCATTTT
CASSFDSVNQPQHF
>-|TRBJ1-1|TRBV7-9|-
TGTGCCAGCAGCGACCTGTCCACTGAAGCTTTCTTT
CASSDLSTEAFF
>-|TRBJ1-4|TRBV7-2|-
TGTGCCAGCAGTGCGGGGGCATATGAAAAACTGTTTTTT
CASSAGAYEKLFF
>-|TRBJ1-2|TRBV6-1|-
TGTGCCAGCAGTGAAGCGGACAGTCTCTATGGCTACACCTTC
CASSEADSLYGYTF
>-|TRBJ1-2|TRBV7-9|TRBD1
TGTGCCAGCAGCCCCACAGGGGGCTATGGCTACACCTTC
CASSPTGGYGYTF
>-|TRBJ2-3|TRBV7-4|-
TGTGCCAGCAGCTTAGAAGGGGGTTGGTTGGATACGCAGTATTTT
CASSLEGGWLDTQYF
>-|TRBJ1-5|TRBV7-2|TRBD1
TGTGCCAGCAGCTCGGCCGGGACAGGGCATCAGCCCCAGCATTTT
CASSSAGTGHQPQHF
>once|TRBJ2-5|TRBV14|TRBD2
TGTGCCAGCAGCCTGGGGGGGTCCGGGCCCCAGTACTTC
CASSLGGSGPQYF
>-|TRBJ1-1|TRBV27|TRBD1
TGTGCCAGCAGAGACAGGGGGTCGGACACTGAAGCTTTCTTT
CASRDRGSDTEAFF
>-|TRBJ2-7|TRBV19|-
TGTGCCAGTAGTATGGGCTATGAGATTCGCTACGAGCAGTACTTC
CASSMGYEIRYEQYF
>-|TRBJ1-1|TRBV4-2|-
TGTGCCAGCAGCCCCAGCATGAACACTGAAGCTTTCTTT
CASSPSMNTEAFF
>-|TRBJ2-7|TRBV6-5|-
TGTGCCAGCAGTTACACCCAGGGTTCCTACGAGCAGTACTTC
CASSYTQGSYEQYF
>-|TRBJ1-4|TRBV2|-
TGTGCCAGCAAAAGCGGGCAACCGAAACTGTTTTTT
CASKSGQPKLFF
>-|TRBJ1-1|TRBV10-3|-
TGTGCCACAGTAGGGCCCCCCAACACTGAAGCTTTCTTT
CATVGPPNTEAFF
>-|TRBJ2-1|TRBV7-9|TRBD2
TGTGCCAGCAGCGTAGCGGGAGGCCCCTACAATGAGCAGTTCTTC
CASSVAGGPYNEQFF
>-|TRBJ2-1|TRBV12-5|-
TGTGCTAGTGGCCCTGGACACGGCTCCTACAATGAGCAGTTCTTC
CASGPGHGSYNEQFF
>-|TRBJ2-7|TRBV27|TRBD1
TGTGCCAGCAGTTTAAGACAGGGATCTCCCTACGAGCAGTACTTC
CASSLRQGSPYEQYF
>-|TRBJ1-3|TRBV29-1|TRBD1
TGCAGCGTTGAAGATGGAGGGGGCGGAAACACCATATATTTT
CSVEDGGGGNTIYF
>-|TRBJ2-3|TRBV29-1|TRBD1
TGCAGCGTCCGCCGGGACAGGGGCACAGATACGCAGTATTTT
CSVRRDRGTDTQYF
>-|TRBJ2-3|TRBV4-3|-
TGCGCCAGCAGCCAACAAAGGGGAGCAGATACGCAGTATTTT
CASSQQRGADTQYF
>-|TRBJ1-5|TRBV15|-
TGTGCCACCAGCCCCAGCACCGATCAGCCCCAGCATTTT
CATSPSTDQPQHF
>-|TRBJ2-5|TRBV7-8|-
TGTGCCAGCAGCTTAGTGGGGGACACGCGGGAGACCCAGTACTTC
CASSLVGDTRETQYF
>-|TRBJ1-1|TRBV19|-
TGTGCCAGTAGGCCCAATTTGGGTGGGGGAGGATTGAACACTGAAGCTTTCTTT
CASRPNLGGGGLNTEAFF
>-|TRBJ2-1|TRBV18|TRBD2
TGTGCCAGCTCACCACTCGCGACTAGCGGTAACAATGAGCAGTTCTTC
CASSPLATSGNNEQFF
>-|TRBJ1-1|TRBV7-2|-
TGTGCCAGCAGACAGGGATTGAACACTGAAGCTTTCTTT
CASRQGLNTEAFF
>-|TRBJ1-2|TRBV18|TRBD1
TGTGCCAGCTCACCTCCCCGAGGGACAGTCACTATGGTTGGCTACACCTTC
CASSPPRGTVTMVGYTF
>-|TRBJ2-1|TRBV10-3|-
TGTGCCATCAGTGTGGCGGGCAATGAGCAGTTCTTC
CAISVAGNEQFF
>-|TRBJ2-3|TRBV28|TRBD2
TGTGCCAGCAGTTTACTAGCGGGAGTAGATACGCAGTATTTT
CASSLLAGVDTQYF
>-|TRBJ2-5|TRBV25-1|TRBD1
TGTGCCAGCAGTGACCCGACAGGGCCAGGGGAGACCCAGTACTTC
CASSDPTGPGETQYF
>-|TRBJ2-1|TRBV9|-
TGTGCCAGCAGCGTAGGAGTACTCAATGAGCAGTTCTTC
CASSVGVLNEQFF
>once|TRBJ1-5|TRBV6-6|-
TGTGCCAGCGACAAGGCGGGTCAGCCCCAGCATTTT
CASDKAGQPQHF
>-|TRBJ2-1|TRBV5-1|TRBD2
TGCGCCAGCAGCCCGCCGACTAGCGGGGGCTACAATGAGCAGTTCTTC
CASSPPTSGGYNEQFF
>-|TRBJ2-5|TRBV2|-
TGTGCCAGCAGTCGTCCGGGGAACCAAGAGACCCAGTACTTC
CASSRPGNQETQYF
>-|TRBJ1-5|TRBV4-3|-
TGCGCCAGCAGCCAAGACCCGCCTGGGGGGCATAGCAATCAGCCCCAGCATTTT
CASSQDPPGGHSNQPQHF